Listed below are T cell receptor beta chains from one sample, sequenced in a study of blood T cells in healthy people across ages. MiXCR was run by TCRdb on the 5' RACE reads, yielding one entry per CDR3 protein. The table shows approximately 830,000 distinct CDR3 sequences, with roughly 60% occurring only once. The specimen sequenced was blood. All receptors derive from a man aged 25 to 40 in good health. Both conserved end residues are trimmed from each CDR3.

TRBV6-5	TRBJ2-1	TSSYGTPKTDEQF
TRBV15	TRBJ2-1	ATSRGAQGAWNNEQF
TRBV7-3	TRBJ2-1	ASSQRGTSGGEQF
TRBV20-1	TRBJ2-5	SANWGGEKETQY
TRBV9	TRBJ1-6	ASSGTGFNSPLH
TRBV4-3	TRBJ2-7	ASSRGWKGAGEQY
TRBV16	NA	ASSPASGGTSYEQY
TRBV25-1	TRBJ2-5	ASSESGGLETQY
TRBV18	TRBJ2-7	ASSPDRAAEQY
TRBV3-1	TRBJ1-4	ASSRKGQGARREKLF
TRBV2	TRBJ2-1	ASSVDRGDEQF
TRBV29-1	TRBJ2-5	SVPPQGSLEWETQY
TRBV5-6	TRBJ1-1	ASSLRGTGNTEAF
TRBV6-1	TRBJ2-1	ASTPGGASNEQF
TRBV4-2	TRBJ1-4	ASSSLTGEVEKLF
TRBV6-1	TRBJ1-2	ASSEIRVYGYT
TRBV6-7	TRBJ2-5	ASSTGAPSGQY
TRBV29-1	TRBJ2-4	SATRDKNIQY
TRBV20-1	NA	SAYRGLVSYEQY
TRBV7-9	NA	ASSLDLDARRGAQY
TRBV6-2/TRBV6-3	TRBJ1-5	ASRSKGPQH
TRBV4-2	TRBJ2-4	ASSQGGGALIAKNIQY
TRBV3-1	TRBJ1-5	ASSQDFATSNQPQH
TRBV12-3/TRBV12-4	TRBJ1-2	ASSPAGGSYGYT
TRBV7-2	TRBJ1-2	ASSLVGQGSNYGYT
TRBV9	TRBJ2-1	ASSDRDRSYNEQF
TRBV20-1	TRBJ1-3	SASQTGLSSGNTIY
TRBV3-1	TRBJ2-7	ASSHIGLGEYEQY
TRBV6-5	TRBJ2-4	ASRPPGQKNIQY
TRBV7-2	TRBJ1-2	ASSSGGGDGYT
TRBV7-2	TRBJ2-6	ASSFGIRQTTSGANVLT
TRBV7-8	TRBJ2-3	ASSTLRPDTQY
TRBV4-3	TRBJ2-2	ASSQEPTDRANTGELF
TRBV5-1	TRBJ2-6	ASSLDSVLT
TRBV4-3	TRBJ2-5	ASSHRGTSGGEETQY
TRBV4-1	TRBJ2-6	ASRSGQGAGANVLT
TRBV10-3	TRBJ2-1	AISREGRDNEQF
TRBV9	TRBJ1-5	ASSVLDRWTWKEPQH
TRBV14	TRBJ2-7	ASSKGQWGYEQY
TRBV7-2	TRBJ2-3	ASSLGDLSTDTQY
TRBV24-1	TRBJ2-1	ANPHIVTGTSGSLSYNEQF